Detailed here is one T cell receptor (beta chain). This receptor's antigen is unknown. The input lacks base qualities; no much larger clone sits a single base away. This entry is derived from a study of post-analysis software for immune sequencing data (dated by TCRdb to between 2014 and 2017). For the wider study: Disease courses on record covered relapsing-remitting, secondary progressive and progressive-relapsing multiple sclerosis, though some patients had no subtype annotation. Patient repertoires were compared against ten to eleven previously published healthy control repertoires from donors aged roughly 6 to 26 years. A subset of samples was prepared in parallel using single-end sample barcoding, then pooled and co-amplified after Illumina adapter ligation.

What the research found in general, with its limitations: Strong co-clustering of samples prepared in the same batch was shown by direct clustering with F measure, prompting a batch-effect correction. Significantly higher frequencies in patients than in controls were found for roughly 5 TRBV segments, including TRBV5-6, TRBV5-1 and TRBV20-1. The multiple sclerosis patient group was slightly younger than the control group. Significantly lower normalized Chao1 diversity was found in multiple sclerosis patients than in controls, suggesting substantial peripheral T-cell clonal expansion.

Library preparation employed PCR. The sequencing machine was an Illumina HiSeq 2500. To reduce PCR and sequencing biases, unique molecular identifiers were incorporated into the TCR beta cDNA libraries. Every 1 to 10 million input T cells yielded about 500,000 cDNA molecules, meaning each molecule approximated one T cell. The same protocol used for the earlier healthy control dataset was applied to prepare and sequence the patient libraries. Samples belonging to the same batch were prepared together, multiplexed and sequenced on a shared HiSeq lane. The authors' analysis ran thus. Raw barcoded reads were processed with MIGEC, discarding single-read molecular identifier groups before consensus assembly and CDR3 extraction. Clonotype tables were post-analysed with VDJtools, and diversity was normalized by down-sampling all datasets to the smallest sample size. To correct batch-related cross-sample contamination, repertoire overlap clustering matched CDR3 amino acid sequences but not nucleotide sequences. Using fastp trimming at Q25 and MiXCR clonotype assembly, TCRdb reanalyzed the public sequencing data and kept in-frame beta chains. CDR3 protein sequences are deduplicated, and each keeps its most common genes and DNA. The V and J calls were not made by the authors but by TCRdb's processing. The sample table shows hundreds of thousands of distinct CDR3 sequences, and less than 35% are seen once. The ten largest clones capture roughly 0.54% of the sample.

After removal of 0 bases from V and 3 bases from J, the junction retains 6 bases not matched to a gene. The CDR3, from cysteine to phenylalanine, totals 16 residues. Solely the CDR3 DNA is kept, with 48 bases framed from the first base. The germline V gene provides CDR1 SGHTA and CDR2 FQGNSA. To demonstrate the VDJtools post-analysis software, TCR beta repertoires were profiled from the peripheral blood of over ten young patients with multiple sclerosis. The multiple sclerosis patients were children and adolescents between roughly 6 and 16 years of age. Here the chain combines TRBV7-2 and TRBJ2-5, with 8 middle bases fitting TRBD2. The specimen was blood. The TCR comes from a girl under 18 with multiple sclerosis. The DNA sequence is TGTGCCAGCAGCTTAGCGATCGCCGGGGGGGAAGAGACCCAGTACTTC. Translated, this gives CASSLAIAGGEETQYF.